A single T cell receptor beta chain is shown here with its context. The clone's antigen remains unknown. Base qualities are missing; no much larger clone stands one base away. TCRbeta CDR3 regions were amplified from genomic DNA by means of the immunoSEQ Assay, a bias-controlled multiplex PCR. The study's processing was this. The number of nucleated cells in each sample was estimated by amplification of reference gene primers within the assay. Sequence reads were collapsed and filtered to measure the absolute abundance of every unique TCRbeta CDR3 rearrangement. For each sample, productive Simpson clonality was calculated as the square root of Simpson's diversity index across productive rearrangements. TCRdb provides this immuneACCESS table in a form limited to in-frame rearrangements. Some clones are lacking; in checked studies, under half of them reflect an unresolved V gene, and why the rest are absent is not known. The DNA was the basis for D and trimming; V, J and clone size are from that table. The sample records hundreds of thousands of clones, 89% of which are singletons. The top ten clonotypes cover roughly an eighth of the sample.

The sample originates from a study of blood T cell repertoires in COVID-19 (dated by TCRdb to about 2020). In the study overall: Collaborator samples came from the United States, Italy and Spain and covered acute and convalescent phases of COVID-19. Samples were obtained from the ongoing ImmuneRACE study (first 160 participants) and from 1,254 subjects provided by 6 global collaborators. The material from the prospective study consisted of cDNA or gDNA derived from T cells, B-cell-depleted T cells, or PBMCs. HLA class I and class II types, where available, came from metadata supplied by the sample provider rather than from assay-based typing. The repertoires were released in a freely available public database intended as a resource for research on the immune response to SARS-CoV-2. Deeply sampled blood TCRbeta repertoires from subjects exposed to, actively infected with, or recovered from COVID-19 were included in the dataset. Nearly every sample came with metadata listing a de-identified subject ID, COVID-19 status, age in years and sex.

Collaborating institutions collected whole blood in K2EDTA tubes following their own protocols. For TCRbeta analysis, collaborator samples were shipped as frozen whole blood, as isolated PBMCs, or as DNA extracted from either sample type. A distance of 10 bases separates the germline ends of V and J, which lose 6 bases and 5 bases respectively. The CDR3 numbers 11 residues from cysteine through phenylalanine. Solely the CDR3 DNA is kept, with 33 bases framed from the first base. CDR1 and CDR2 were assigned from the germline V gene as SQVTM and ANQGSEA. General study outcomes and caveats: The amount of clinical and demographic metadata varied by source and participant and was provided uncurated.

The sequencing sample was made of peripheral blood. This TCR derives from a woman aged 60-75 years with acute or convalescent COVID-19. This chain is built from TRBV29-1 and TRBJ1-1; no D gene is confidently identified. This receptor has the CDR3 CSVRVGTEAFF. The DNA sequence reads TGCAGCGTGCGGGTTGGTACTGAAGCTTTCTTT.